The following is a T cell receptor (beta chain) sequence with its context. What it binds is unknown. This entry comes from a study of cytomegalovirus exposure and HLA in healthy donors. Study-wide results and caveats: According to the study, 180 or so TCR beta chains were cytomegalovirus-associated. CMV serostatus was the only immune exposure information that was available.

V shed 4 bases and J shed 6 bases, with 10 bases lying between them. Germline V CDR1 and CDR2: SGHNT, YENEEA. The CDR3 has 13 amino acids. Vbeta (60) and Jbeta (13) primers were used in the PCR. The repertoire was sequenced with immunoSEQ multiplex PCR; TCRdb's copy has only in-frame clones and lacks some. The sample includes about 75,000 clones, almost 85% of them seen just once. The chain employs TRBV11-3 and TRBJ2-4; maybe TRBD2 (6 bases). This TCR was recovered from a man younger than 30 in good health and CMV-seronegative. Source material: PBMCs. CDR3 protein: CASSSGLLNIQYF. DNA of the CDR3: TGTGCCAGCAGCTCCGGACTATTAAACATTCAGTACTTC.